The rows below give T cell receptor beta chains drawn from one sample of a study of identical twins. MiXCR was run by TCRdb on the 5' RACE reads, yielding one entry per CDR3 protein. The sample has some 200,000 distinct CDR3 sequences; more than 6.5% are singletons. These data are also associated with another study on yellow fever vaccine responses in identical twins.

The material sequenced was memory (CD45RO+) T cells sorted from blood. The receptors come from a woman aged 18-35 years in good health. Each CDR3 is given with its conserved first and last residue. A D gene is named only where the DNA matches it firmly.

j_call d_call v_call cdr3_aa
TRBJ2-3 TRBD2 TRBV20-1 CSAPIAGGVTDTQYF
TRBJ2-6 . TRBV18 CASSPVNPGLSSGANVLTF
TRBJ2-1 . TRBV9 CASSAFSGNYNEQFF
TRBJ2-1 TRBD2 TRBV29-1 CSVHTSGSPSGEQFF
TRBJ2-7 TRBD2 TRBV10-1 CASSESSGTYEQYF
TRBJ2-2 TRBD2 TRBV11-2 CAIPRLAGYTGELFF
TRBJ2-7 . TRBV10-3 CATIVISGDGGPYEQYF
TRBJ2-7 TRBD2 TRBV6-1 CASRGLAGGIYEQYF
TRBJ2-7 . TRBV9 CASSVEGRTSEQYF
TRBJ1-2 . TRBV6-1 CASSATENYGYTF
TRBJ2-6 . TRBV7-2 CASRGQYSGANVLTF
TRBJ2-3 TRBD2 TRBV5-1 CASSPGLAGGIDTQYF
TRBJ2-5 TRBD2 TRBV6-1 CASSETSGGAETQYF
TRBJ1-2 . TRBV20-1 CSASVGIGYTF
TRBJ1-5 . TRBV20-1 CSASRQADSNQPQHF
TRBJ2-1 . TRBV7-3 CASSGVLGNEQFF
TRBJ2-7 . TRBV2 CASSPIGGHEQYF
TRBJ2-5 . TRBV12-3/TRBV12-4 CASSFRVASQYF
TRBJ2-5 TRBD2 TRBV11-2 CASSSKHTGLAGRETQYF
TRBJ2-1 TRBD2 TRBV6-4 CASSDSGLAGEFF
TRBJ2-1 . TRBV20-1 CSARVQYNEQFF
TRBJ2-3 TRBD2 TRBV24-1 CATSDFGTSGSLLTDTQYF
TRBJ2-5 TRBD1 TRBV14 CASSLPGQANQETQYF
TRBJ1-2 . TRBV20-1 CSARDRSNYGYTF
TRBJ1-1 . TRBV6-4 CASSDLGRASEAFF
TRBJ1-2 TRBD1 TRBV7-2 CASSLAGGMNHGYTF
TRBJ2-3 TRBD1 TRBV6-4 CASSRTGGTDTQYF
TRBJ2-2 . TRBV6-7 CASPFQTDSTGELFF
TRBJ2-3 . TRBV5-1 CASSPPTDTQYF
TRBJ2-2 . TRBV24-1 CATSDPKGGDPNTGELFF
TRBJ1-6 . TRBV12-3/TRBV12-4 CASSLTQGKSPLHF
TRBJ2-7 TRBD2 TRBV18 CASSPQPPSGPYEQYF
TRBJ2-6 . TRBV2 CASSDEISGANVLTF
TRBJ1-4 . TRBV4-3 CASSQAGGGNEKLFF
TRBJ2-5 TRBD1 TRBV6-5 CATLDRGLTQYF
TRBJ2-3 TRBD1 TRBV24-1 CAASDPSFGTGTSTSTDTQYF
TRBJ1-1 TRBD1 TRBV6-1 CASRLTGGIEAFF
TRBJ2-1 . TRBV15 CATSRDHKGGGNEQFF
TRBJ2-3 . TRBV11-2 CASSLDPTDTQYF
TRBJ2-7 . TRBV19 CATKADSTYEQYF
TRBJ2-3 TRBD2 TRBV7-9 CASSALGLAVTDTQYF